The subject of this entry is one T cell receptor (beta chain). Its antigen is unknown. The protocol was immunoSEQ multiplex PCR, while the TCRdb copy is restricted to in-frame clones and leaves out a portion. The sample lists about 140,000 clones, about 89% seen once, with about 7.5% in the top ten. The sample originates from a study of T cell responses to AZD1222 COVID-19 vaccine. Study findings and constraints: The study found Spike-specific TCR breadth and depth rose after two AZD1222 doses. The donor group comprised mostly white British people and more females; the analysis possibly underestimated clonal diversity.

CDR3 length: 17 residues. J lost 2 bases, V lost 1 base, and 9 bases had no gene match. Germline V lookup: CDR1 SGHVS, CDR2 FNYEAQ. The receptor's source is an adult who received the MenACWY meningococcal vaccine as a control. The chain combines TRBV7-6 with TRBJ2-3, with TRBD2 identical over 7 bases. The sequences come from peripheral blood, collected 28 days after the second dose of the MenACWY control vaccine. The CDR3 region has the DNA TGTGCCAGCAGCTTAGTTACCCGGGGGGAATTCACAGATACGCAGTATTTT. The encoded protein is CASSLVTRGEFTDTQYF.